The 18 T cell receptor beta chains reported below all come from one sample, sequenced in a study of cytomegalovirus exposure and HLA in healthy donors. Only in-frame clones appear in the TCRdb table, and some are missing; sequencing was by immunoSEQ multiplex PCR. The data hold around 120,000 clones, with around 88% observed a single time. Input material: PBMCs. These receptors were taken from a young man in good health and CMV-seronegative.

The CDR3 region has the DNA TGCGCCAGCAGCCAAGTACCAGCGGGAGTTAGCTACGAGCAGTACTTC. Translating it yields CASSQVPAGVSYEQYF. This chain uses TRBV4-1 with TRBJ2-7; 8 bases align to TRBD2. The CDR3 consists of 16 residues. The trim removed 1 base at V and 3 bases at J, leaving 8 bases unmatched. Germline V gives CDR1 MGHRA, CDR2 YSYEKL.

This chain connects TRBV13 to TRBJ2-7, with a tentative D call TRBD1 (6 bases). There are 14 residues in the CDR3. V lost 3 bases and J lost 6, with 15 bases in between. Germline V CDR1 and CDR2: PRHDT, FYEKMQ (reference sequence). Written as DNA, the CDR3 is TGTGCCAGCAGCTTCCGGGACATTCTTGGCGAGCAGTACTTC. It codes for CASSFRDILGEQYF.

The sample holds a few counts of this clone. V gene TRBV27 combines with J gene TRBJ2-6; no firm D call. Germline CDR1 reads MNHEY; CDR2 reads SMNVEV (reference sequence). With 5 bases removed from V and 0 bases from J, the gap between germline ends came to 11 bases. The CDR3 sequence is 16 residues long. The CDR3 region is CASSLQVSSGANVLTF. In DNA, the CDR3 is TGTGCCAGCAGTCTCCAGGTGTCCTCTGGGGCCAACGTCCTGACTTTC.

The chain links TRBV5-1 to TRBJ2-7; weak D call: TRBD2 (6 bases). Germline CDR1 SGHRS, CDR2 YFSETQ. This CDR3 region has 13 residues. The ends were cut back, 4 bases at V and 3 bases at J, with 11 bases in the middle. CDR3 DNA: TGCGCCAGCAGCCCGGAGGGGCGCTACGAGCAGTACTTC. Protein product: CASSPEGRYEQYF. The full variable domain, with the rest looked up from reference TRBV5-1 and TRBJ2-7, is KAGVTQTPRYLIKTRGQQVTLSCSPISGHRSVSWYQQTPGQGLQFLFEYFSETQRNKGNFPGRFSGRQFSNSRSEMNVSTLELGDSALYLCASSPEGRYEQYFGPGTRLTVT.

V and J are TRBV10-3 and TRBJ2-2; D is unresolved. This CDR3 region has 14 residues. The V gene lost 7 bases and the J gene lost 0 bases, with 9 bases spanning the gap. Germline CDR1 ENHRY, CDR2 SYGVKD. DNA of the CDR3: TGTGCCATCACCCCAGGCGCGAACACCGGGGAGCTGTTTTTT. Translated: CAITPGANTGELFF.

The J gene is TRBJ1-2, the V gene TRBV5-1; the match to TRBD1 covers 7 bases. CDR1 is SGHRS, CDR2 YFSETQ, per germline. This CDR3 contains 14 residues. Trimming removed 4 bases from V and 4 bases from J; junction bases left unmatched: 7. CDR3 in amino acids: CASSLGTDLYGYTF. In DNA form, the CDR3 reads TGCGCCAGCAGCCTAGGGACAGACCTCTATGGCTACACCTTC. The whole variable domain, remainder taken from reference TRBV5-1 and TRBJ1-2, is KAGVTQTPRYLIKTRGQQVTLSCSPISGHRSVSWYQQTPGQGLQFLFEYFSETQRNKGNFPGRFSGRQFSNSRSEMNVSTLELGDSALYLCASSLGTDLYGYTFGSGTRLTVV.

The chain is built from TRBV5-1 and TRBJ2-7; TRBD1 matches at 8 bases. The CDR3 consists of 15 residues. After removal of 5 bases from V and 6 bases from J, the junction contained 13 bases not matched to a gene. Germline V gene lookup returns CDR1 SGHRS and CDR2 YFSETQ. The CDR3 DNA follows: TGCGCCAGCAGTTATACGGACAGGGTTTTTTTCGAGCAGTACTTC. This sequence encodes CASSYTDRVFFEQYF.

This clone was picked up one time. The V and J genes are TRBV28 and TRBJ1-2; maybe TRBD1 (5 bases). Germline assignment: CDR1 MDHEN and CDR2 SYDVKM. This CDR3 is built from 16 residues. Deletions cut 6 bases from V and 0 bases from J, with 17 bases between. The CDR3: CASSEAGGGTNYGYTF. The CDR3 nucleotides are TGTGCCAGCAGCGAAGCAGGCGGGGGGACTAACTATGGCTACACCTTC.

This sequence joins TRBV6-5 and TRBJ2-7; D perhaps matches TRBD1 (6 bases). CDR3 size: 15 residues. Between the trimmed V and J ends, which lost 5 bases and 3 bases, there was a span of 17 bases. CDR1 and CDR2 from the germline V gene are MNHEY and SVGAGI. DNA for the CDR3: TGTGCCAGCAGTCTCGGACAGCCTCTCGGCTACGAGCAGTACTTC. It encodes CASSLGQPLGYEQYF.

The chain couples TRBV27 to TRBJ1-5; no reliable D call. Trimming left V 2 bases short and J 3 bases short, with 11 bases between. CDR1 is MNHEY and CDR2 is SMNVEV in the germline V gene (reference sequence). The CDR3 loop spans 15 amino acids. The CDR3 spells CASSLGSGANQPQHF. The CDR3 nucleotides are TGTGCCAGCAGTTTAGGGTCGGGAGCCAATCAGCCCCAGCATTTT.

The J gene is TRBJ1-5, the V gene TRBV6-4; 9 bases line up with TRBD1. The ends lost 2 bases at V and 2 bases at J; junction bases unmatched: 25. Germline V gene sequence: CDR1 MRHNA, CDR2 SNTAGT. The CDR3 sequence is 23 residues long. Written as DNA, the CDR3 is TGTGCCAGCAGTGACCCGACAGGGGGTCTCGGTGAACAATCGGTGATAGGCAATCAGCCCCAGCATTTT. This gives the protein CASSDPTGGLGEQSVIGNQPQHF.

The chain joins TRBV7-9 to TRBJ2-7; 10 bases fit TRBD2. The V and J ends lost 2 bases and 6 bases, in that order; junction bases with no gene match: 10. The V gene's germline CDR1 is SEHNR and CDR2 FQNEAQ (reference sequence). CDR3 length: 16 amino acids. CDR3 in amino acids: CASSLKREGSRGEQYF. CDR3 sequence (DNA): TGTGCCAGCAGCTTAAAGCGGGAGGGCTCCAGGGGCGAGCAGTACTTC.

The CDR3 spells CASSQEPSGFGSEKLFF. CDR3 coding DNA: TGCGCCAGCAGCCAAGAACCTTCAGGTTTTGGCTCCGAAAAACTGTTTTTT. The chain carries TRBV4-3 and TRBJ1-4; D call uncertain. The CDR3 length is 17 residues. V was pared by 0 bases and J by 8 bases, with 19 bases between. Per germline, CDR1 LGHNA and CDR2 YSLEER.

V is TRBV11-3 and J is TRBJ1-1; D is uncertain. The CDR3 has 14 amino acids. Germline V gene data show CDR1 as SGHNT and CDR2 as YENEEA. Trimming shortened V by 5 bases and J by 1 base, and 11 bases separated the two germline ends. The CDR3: CASSKRRGNTEAFF. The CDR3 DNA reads TGTGCCAGCAGCAAAAGACGGGGGAACACTGAAGCTTTCTTT.

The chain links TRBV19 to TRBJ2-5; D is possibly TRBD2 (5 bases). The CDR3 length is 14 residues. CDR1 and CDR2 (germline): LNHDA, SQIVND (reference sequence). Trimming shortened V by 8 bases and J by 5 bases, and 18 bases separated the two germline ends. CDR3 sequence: CASGNGLRGETQYF. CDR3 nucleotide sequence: TGTGCCAGTGGAAACGGGTTACGAGGGGAGACCCAGTACTTC. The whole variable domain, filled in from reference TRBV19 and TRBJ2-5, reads DGGITQSPKYLFRKEGQNVTLSCEQNLNHDAMYWYRQDPGQGLRLIYYSQIVNDFQKGDIAEGYSVSREKKESFPLTVTSAQKNPTAFYLCASGNGLRGETQYFGPGTRLLVL.

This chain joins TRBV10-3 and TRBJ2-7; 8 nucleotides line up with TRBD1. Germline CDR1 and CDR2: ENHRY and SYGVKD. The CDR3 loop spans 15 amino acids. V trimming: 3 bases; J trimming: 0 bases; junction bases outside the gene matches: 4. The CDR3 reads CAISDTTGDSYEQYF. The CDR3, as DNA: TGTGCCATCAGTGATACGACAGGGGACTCCTACGAGCAGTACTTC.

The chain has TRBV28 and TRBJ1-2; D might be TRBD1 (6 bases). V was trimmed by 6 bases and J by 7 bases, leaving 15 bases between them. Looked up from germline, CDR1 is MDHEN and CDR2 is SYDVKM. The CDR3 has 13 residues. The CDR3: CASRSGQRSGYTF. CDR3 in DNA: TGTGCCAGCAGATCTGGACAGAGATCTGGCTACACCTTC.

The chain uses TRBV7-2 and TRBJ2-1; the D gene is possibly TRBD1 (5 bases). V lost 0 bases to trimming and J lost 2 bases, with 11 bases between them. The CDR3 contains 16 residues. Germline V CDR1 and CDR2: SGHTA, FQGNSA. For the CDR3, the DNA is TGTGCCAGCAGCTTAGCCCTGGGGCAGGCCTACAATGAGCAGTTCTTC. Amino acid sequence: CASSLALGQAYNEQFF.